The 24 T cell receptor beta chains listed next were all sequenced from one sample in a study of T cells after yellow fever vaccination. TCRdb recomputed calls from the 5' RACE reads with MiXCR, one row per CDR3 protein. The sample yields roughly 340,000 distinct CDR3 sequences, approximately 9% seen once. This material consisted of PBMCs, taken on the day of the first yellow fever vaccination. The origin of the receptors is a man between 18 and 29 years old who received the YFV17D yellow fever vaccine.

With respect to this clonotype: Since the CDR3 does not end with the conserved phenylalanine or tryptophan, this likely comes from a read error. CDR3 DNA sequence: TGTGCCAGCAGTTGGGGGGGCCACTACGAGCAGTACGCC. Translated: CASSWGGHYEQYA. V is TRBV12-3 or TRBV12-4 and J is TRBJ2-7; D may be TRBD2 (7 bases). V gave up 4 bases and J gave up 3 bases, with 10 bases separating them. The CDR3 contains 13 residues.

This clonotype was detected a few times. V gene TRBV12-3 or TRBV12-4 combines with J gene TRBJ2-5, with D unresolved. The CDR3 length is 12 residues. V lost 10 bases to trimming and J lost 7 bases, with 16 bases between them. The DNA for the CDR3 is TGTGCCACCCAATTGCGTTGGGGGACCCAGTACTTC. As protein: CATQLRWGTQYF.

In this sample, this clonotype turned up many times. The chain joins TRBV5-1 to TRBJ2-3; TRBD1 matches 9 bases. Germline V gene sequence: CDR1 SGHRS, CDR2 YFSETQ. J was trimmed by 4 bases and V by 3 bases; bases with no gene match: 3. This CDR3 is 14 amino acids long. The CDR3 loop reads CASSYGQGSDTQYF. DNA of the CDR3: TGCGCCAGCAGCTATGGACAGGGGTCAGATACGCAGTATTTT.

This sequence joins TRBV12-3 or TRBV12-4 and TRBJ1-2; 7 bases map to TRBD1. The CDR3 length is 14 residues. V was pared by 3 bases and J by 5 bases, with 6 bases of the junction left unmatched. The CDR3 nucleotides read TGTGCCAGCAGTTTTCTTTTCAGGGGGTATGGCTACACCTTC. Translated: CASSFLFRGYGYTF.

Written as DNA, the CDR3 is TGTGCCAGCAGCTCATATACACAGGGACGCACCCTCCACTTT. Translated, it gives CASSSYTQGRTLHF. The rearrangement links TRBV5-5 to TRBJ1-6; D is possibly TRBD1 (6 bases). CDR1 SGHKS and CDR2 YYEKEE come from the germline V gene (reference sequence). The CDR3 totals 14 residues. The V gene lost 3 bases and the J gene lost 14 bases, with 18 bases spanning the gap.

This clonotype was observed a few times. The chain links TRBV12-3 or TRBV12-4 to TRBJ2-7; unclear D gene. V shed 1 base and J shed 3 bases, with 7 bases lying between them. This CDR3 has 13 residues. The CDR3 DNA sequence: TGTGCCAGCAGTTTAGAACCGATCTACGAGCAGTACGTC. This sequence encodes CASSLEPIYEQYV.

This clonotype has more than one count but fewer than ten. The chain uses TRBV7-9 and TRBJ1-2, with D unclear. The V gene lost 8 bases and the J gene lost 1 base, with 14 bases spanning the gap. Per the germline V gene, CDR1 is SEHNR and CDR2 is FQNEAQ (reference sequence). The CDR3 totals 14 residues. The chain's CDR3 is CASEGKDGNYGYTF. The CDR3 nucleotides are TGTGCCAGCGAAGGGAAAGATGGTAACTATGGCTACACCTTC.

This clonotype was seen more than once but under ten times. The chain links TRBV5-6 to TRBJ1-4, with 7 bases aligning to TRBD1. The CDR3 contains 16 residues. V shed 3 bases and J 0 bases; nucleotides not matched to a gene: 5. Per the germline V gene, CDR1 is SGHDT and CDR2 is YYEEEE. The CDR3 bases are TGTGCCAGCAGCTCGACAGGGTATGCAACTAATGAAAAACTGTTTTTT. It encodes CASSSTGYATNEKLFF.

The V and J genes are TRBV7-2 and TRBJ2-2; TRBD1 matches 8 bases. Germline V gene lookup returns CDR1 SGHTA and CDR2 FQGNSA. The junction had 5 bases not matched to a gene; V was cut back by 6 bases and J by 5 bases. The CDR3 loop spans 14 amino acids. The CDR3 DNA is TGTGCCAGCAGGACAGGGGCGAGGACCGGGGAGCTGTTTTTT. Its protein is CASRTGARTGELFF.

This clonotype turned up a few times. This rearrangement joins TRBV20-1 to TRBJ1-6; D perhaps matches TRBD1 (5 bases). Trimming removed 3 bases at V and 7 bases at J, with 10 bases between. Per germline, CDR1 DFQATT and CDR2 SNEGSKA (reference sequence). The CDR3 runs to 13 residues. CDR3 sequence: CSASRERNSPLHF. CDR3 sequence (DNA): TGCAGTGCTAGCAGGGAACGAAATTCACCCCTCCACTTT.

The V gene is TRBV4-1, the J gene TRBJ2-5, with 7 bases matching TRBD1. J gave up 7 bases and V 2 bases, and 10 bases lay outside the gene matches. Looked up from germline, CDR1 is MGHRA and CDR2 is YSYEKL. CDR3 size: 15 residues. The CDR3 DNA is TGCGCCAGCAGCCAATGGACAGGCTACTCGGCGACCCAGTACTTC. Translation gives CASSQWTGYSATQYF.

This chain uses TRBV20-1 with TRBJ1-5, with a tentative D call TRBD1 (5 bases). The CDR3 runs to 15 residues. From germline, CDR1 is DFQATT and CDR2 SNEGSKA (reference sequence). Trimming stripped 1 base from V and 1 base from J, with 11 bases between. As DNA, the CDR3 is TGCAGTGCTAGAGCCCTTGGACACAGCAATCAGCCCCAGCATTTT. This codes for CSARALGHSNQPQHF.

In its sample, this clonotype was seen a few times. The rearrangement joins TRBV7-2 to TRBJ2-2; D uncertain. CDR1 is SGHTA and CDR2 is FQGNSA in the germline V gene. Deletions cut 3 bases from V and 5 bases from J, with 7 bases between. There are 13 residues in the CDR3. The CDR3, as DNA: TGTGCCAGCAGCTTTTGGGTAACCGGGGAGCTGTTTTTT. This codes for CASSFWVTGELFF.

The chain combines TRBV2 with TRBJ2-7, with a weak D call TRBD1 (5 bases). Trimming shortened V by 4 bases and J by 10 bases, and 17 bases separated the two germline ends. The CDR3 loop spans 13 amino acids. CDR1 and CDR2 (germline): SNHLY, FYNNEI. In DNA form, the CDR3 reads TGTGCCAGCAGTGGTCGGAGTGCCGGACACCAGTACTTC. Residues: CASSGRSAGHQYF.

CDR3: CASSLEGLITDTQYF. CDR3 sequence (DNA): TGTGCCAGCAGCTTAGAAGGGCTTATCACAGATACGCAGTATTTT. This chain connects TRBV11-2 to TRBJ2-3; D is uncertain. Germline lookup yields CDR1 SGHAT and CDR2 FQNNGV. The CDR3 sequence is 15 residues long. V lost 0 bases and J lost 2, with 9 bases in between.

This rearrangement joins TRBV4-3 to TRBJ2-7, with 7 bases aligning to TRBD2. The junction had 3 bases not matched to a gene; V was cut back by 2 bases and J by 2 bases. This CDR3 comprises 14 residues. Germline V gene data show CDR1 as LGHNA and CDR2 as YSLEER. CDR3 nucleotides: TGCGCCAGCAGCCAATGGGGGGGACCCTACGAGCAGTACTTC. This encodes CASSQWGGPYEQYF.

The chain carries TRBV5-1 and TRBJ2-5; TRBD1 matches at 9 bases. CDR1 and CDR2 (germline): SGHRS, YFSETQ. CDR3 length: 15 residues. V lost 0 bases and J lost 5; bases outside the gene matches: 5. Written as DNA, the CDR3 is TGCGCCAGCAGCTTGGTACGGGACAGGGCGGAGACCCAGTACTTC. It encodes CASSLVRDRAETQYF.

Many counts were recorded for this clonotype. The V and J genes are TRBV5-1 and TRBJ2-3; weak D call: TRBD1 (5 bases). The V end lost 4 bases, the J end lost 2 bases, and 11 bases lay between the germline ends. Germline CDR1 and CDR2: SGHRS and YFSETQ. This CDR3 is built from 14 residues. This chain's CDR3 is CASSRTQPTDTQYF. CDR3 coding DNA: TGCGCCAGCAGCAGGACACAACCCACAGATACGCAGTATTTT.

This clonotype occurred a few times. V gene TRBV7-9 combines with J gene TRBJ2-7; D uncertain. Germline CDR1 and CDR2: SEHNR and FQNEAQ (reference sequence). V lost 5 bases and J lost 0, with 11 bases in between. This CDR3 contains 14 residues. CDR3 region: CASSHPMSSYEQYF. CDR3 DNA: TGTGCCAGCAGCCATCCCATGAGCTCCTACGAGCAGTACTTC.

This clonotype was recorded a few times. The rearrangement uses TRBV28 and TRBJ2-3; TRBD2 aligns across 10 bases. The junction had 9 bases not matched to a gene; V was cut back by 3 bases and J by 0 bases. The V gene's germline CDR1 is MDHEN and CDR2 SYDVKM. The CDR3 is 18 amino acids. The CDR3 DNA reads as TGTGCCAGCAGTTTTTTTGGGAAGGGACTAGCGAGCACAGATACGCAGTATTTT. As protein: CASSFFGKGLASTDTQYF.

This clonotype was recorded many times. The chain is built from TRBV29-1 and TRBJ2-7, with D tentatively TRBD2 (6 bases). Germline CDR1 is SQVTM and CDR2 is ANQGSEA. V was clipped by 1 base and J by 4 bases, with 14 bases between them. The CDR3 consists of 14 residues. The DNA for the CDR3 is TGCAGCGTTGAAGCCGGGACTGTGAGTTACGAGCAGTACTTC. The encoded protein is CSVEAGTVSYEQYF.

At least ten counts were recorded for this clonotype. The chain combines TRBV12-3 or TRBV12-4 with TRBJ2-2, with D possibly being TRBD1 (5 bases). V dropped 3 bases and J dropped 6 bases, with 14 bases sitting between them. This CDR3 is built from 15 residues. CDR3 sequence reads: CASSFLGARAGELFF. The CDR3 DNA reads as TGTGCCAGCAGTTTTCTTGGGGCCCGAGCCGGGGAGCTGTTTTTT.

This clonotype appeared a few times. This sequence joins TRBV5-1 and TRBJ1-1; TRBD1 aligns across 7 bases. The CDR3 extends over 19 amino acids. The junction had 24 bases not matched to a gene; V was cut back by 4 bases and J by 6 bases. Germline V gives CDR1 SGHRS, CDR2 YFSETQ. The CDR3 spells CASSITEADDWDRNPEAFF. CDR3 DNA sequence: TGCGCCAGCAGCATCACGGAAGCGGACGACTGGGACAGAAACCCTGAAGCTTTCTTT.

At least ten counts were recorded for this clonotype. CDR3 amino acids: CSVGEWRGGGDTQYF. The DNA of the CDR3 is TGCAGCGTTGGTGAATGGCGGGGAGGGGGCGATACGCAGTATTTT. This chain uses TRBV29-1 with TRBJ2-3; either TRBD1 or TRBD2 may supply D (7 bases each). CDR1 and CDR2 from the germline V gene are SQVTM and ANQGSEA. The V end was cut by 4 bases, the J end by 6 bases, with 20 bases between. The CDR3 consists of 15 residues.